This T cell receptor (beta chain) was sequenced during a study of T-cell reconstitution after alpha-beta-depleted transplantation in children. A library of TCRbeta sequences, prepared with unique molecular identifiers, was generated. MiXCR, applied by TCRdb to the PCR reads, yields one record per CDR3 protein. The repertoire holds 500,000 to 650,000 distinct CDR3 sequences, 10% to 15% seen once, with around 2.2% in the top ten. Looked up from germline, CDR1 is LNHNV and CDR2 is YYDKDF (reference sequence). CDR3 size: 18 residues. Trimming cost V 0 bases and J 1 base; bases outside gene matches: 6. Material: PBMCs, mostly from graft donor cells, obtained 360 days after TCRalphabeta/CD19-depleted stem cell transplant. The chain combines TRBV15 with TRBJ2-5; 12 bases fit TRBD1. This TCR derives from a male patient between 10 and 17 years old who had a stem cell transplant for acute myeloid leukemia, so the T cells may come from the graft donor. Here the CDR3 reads CATSRDVWDRGPQETQYF. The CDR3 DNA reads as TGTGCCACCAGCAGAGATGTGTGGGACAGGGGGCCCCAAGAGACCCAGTACTTC.